This paragraph reports one T cell receptor beta chain. Antigen unknown. TCRdb itself ran the 5' RACE reads through MiXCR, one entry per CDR3 protein. This sample yields about 340,000 distinct CDR3 sequences, of which over 12% are seen a single time; 0.9% to 1.2% belongs to the top ten. The sample is drawn from a study of CD8 T cells in ankylosing spondylitis. Study results and caveats: Earlier authors reported some of these motif variants in reactive arthritis synovial fluid and blood. Clones linked to disease were reported to show significant enrichment in matched ankylosing spondylitis synovial fluid.

The sample taken for sequencing was blood, either unsorted or a sorted T cell fraction (not recorded which). The sequence was obtained from a male donor with ankylosing spondylitis or in good health (not recorded which).

CDR3 protein: CASSPPTGGGYEQYF. The CDR3 DNA is TGTGCCAGCAGCCCCCCGACAGGGGGCGGCTACGAGCAGTACTTC. The rearrangement links TRBV3-1 to TRBJ2-7; 10 bases are a match to TRBD1. J was trimmed by 3 bases and V by 4 bases; bases with no gene match: 6. Germline lookup yields CDR1 LGHDT and CDR2 YNNKEL (reference sequence). CDR3 length: 15 residues.